The clone carrying this T cell receptor beta chain was counted at least ten times. The antigen remains undetermined. A TCRbeta library incorporating unique molecular identifiers was prepared. Each CDR3 protein gets one entry after TCRdb re-called the PCR reads with MiXCR. The sample holds over 150,000 distinct CDR3 sequences; about 7% are singletons and the top ten take less than 7%. This entry is derived from a study of T-cell reconstitution after alpha-beta-depleted transplantation in children. With V trimmed by 3 bases and J by 1 base, 11 bases remained unmatched. The germline V gene has CDR1 MDHEN and CDR2 SYDVKM. The CDR3 consists of 18 residues. Study-level points and caveats: After transplant, at about two months, alpha-beta T cells were reportedly derived from several hundred expanded graft clones.

The TCR comes from a boy aged 2 to 9 with acute lymphoblastic leukemia, due to receive a stem cell transplant. This rearrangement joins TRBV28 to TRBJ2-3, with 9 nucleotides matching TRBD1. Sequencing used PBMCs, obtained before TCRalphabeta/CD19-depleted stem cell transplant. The CDR3 region has the DNA TGTGCCAGCAGTTTGACCGGGACAGGGATTTCGGGCACAGATACGCAGTATTTT. Translated, it gives CASSLTGTGISGTDTQYF. The complete variable domain, with remaining parts taken from reference TRBV28 and TRBJ2-3, reads DVKVTQSSRYLVKRTGEKVFLECVQDMDHENMFWYRQDPGLGLRLIYFSYDVKMKEKGDIPEGYSVSREKKERFSLILESASTNQTSMYLCASSLTGTGISGTDTQYFGPGTRLTVL.